A selection of T cell receptor beta chains follows, all from one sample in a study of identical twins. TCRdb called the 5' RACE reads again in MiXCR, with one record for every CDR3 protein. This sample carries some 900,000 distinct CDR3 sequences, about 12% of them seen once, and the ten largest clones take around 1.6%. Another study also made use of these data, one on yellow fever vaccine responses in identical twins.

Input material: PBMCs. Source of these receptors: a woman between 18 and 30 years old in good health. CDR3s include the opening cysteine and the closing phenylalanine or tryptophan. D genes are given only for firm matches. The listing skips clone size in some rows; elsewhere it reads once, few, many or a size class.

j_gene: TRBJ1-1
d_gene: .
v_gene: TRBV6-1
len: 14
abundance: .
CDR3aa: CASSDRGGDTEAFF
CDR3nt: TGTGCCAGCAGTGATCGGGGCGGTGACACTGAAGCTTTCTTT

j_gene: TRBJ2-4
d_gene: TRBD2
v_gene: TRBV5-1
len: 14
abundance: .
CDR3aa: CASSPSGRANIQYF
CDR3nt: TGCGCCAGCAGCCCTAGCGGGAGGGCCAACATTCAGTACTTC

j_gene: TRBJ2-3
d_gene: .
v_gene: TRBV5-4
len: 16
abundance: few
CDR3aa: CASSLASGTSTDTQYF
CDR3nt: TGTGCCAGCAGCTTGGCGAGCGGTACTAGCACAGATACGCAGTATTTT

j_gene: TRBJ2-1
d_gene: TRBD2
v_gene: TRBV25-1
len: 15
abundance: .
CDR3aa: CASRTSGGPPNEQFF
CDR3nt: TGTGCCAGCAGGACTAGCGGGGGGCCCCCCAATGAGCAGTTCTTC

j_gene: TRBJ1-2
d_gene: .
v_gene: TRBV12-3/TRBV12-4
len: 14
abundance: many
CDR3aa: CASSLSGANYGYTF
CDR3nt: TGTGCCAGCAGTTTATCTGGAGCTAACTATGGCTACACCTTC

j_gene: TRBJ2-1
d_gene: .
v_gene: TRBV12-3/TRBV12-4
len: 16
abundance: .
CDR3aa: CASSSARGVGLYEQFF
CDR3nt: TGTGCCAGCAGTTCCGCCCGCGGGGTTGGGTTGTATGAGCAGTTCTTC

j_gene: TRBJ2-6
d_gene: .
v_gene: TRBV29-1
len: 16
abundance: few
CDR3aa: CSVEDRGGPGANVLTF
CDR3nt: TGCAGCGTTGAAGATAGGGGGGGGCCTGGGGCCAACGTCCTGACTTTC

j_gene: TRBJ2-3
d_gene: .
v_gene: TRBV9
len: 14
abundance: few
CDR3aa: CASSAGPSGIQGYF
CDR3nt: TGTGCCAGCAGCGCCGGACCCTCTGGAATCCAAGGGTATTTT

j_gene: TRBJ1-1
d_gene: .
v_gene: TRBV6-1
len: 13
abundance: many
CDR3aa: CASSERPGAEAFF
CDR3nt: TGTGCCAGCAGCGAACGTCCAGGGGCTGAAGCTTTCTTT

j_gene: TRBJ2-3
d_gene: .
v_gene: TRBV20-1
len: 16
abundance: .
CDR3aa: CSARVRGRGKIDTQYF
CDR3nt: TGCAGTGCTAGAGTTCGCGGCCGCGGGAAGATAGATACGCAGTATTTT

j_gene: TRBJ2-6
d_gene: TRBD1
v_gene: TRBV7-6
len: 16
abundance: few
CDR3aa: CASSERTGAGANVLTF
CDR3nt: TGTGCCAGCAGCGAAAGGACAGGGGCTGGGGCCAACGTCCTGACTTTC

j_gene: TRBJ2-1
d_gene: .
v_gene: TRBV7-2
len: 13
abundance: few
CDR3aa: CASSQQGGNEQFF
CDR3nt: TGTGCCAGCAGCCAACAGGGAGGGAATGAGCAGTTCTTC

j_gene: TRBJ2-2
d_gene: .
v_gene: TRBV7-9
len: 12
abundance: few
CDR3aa: CASSPGRRELFF
CDR3nt: TGTGCCAGCAGTCCAGGACGCCGGGAGCTGTTTTTT

j_gene: TRBJ2-1
d_gene: TRBD2
v_gene: TRBV5-1
len: 18
abundance: .
CDR3aa: CASSRYAQREPSYNEQFF
CDR3nt: TGCGCCAGCAGCCGCTACGCCCAGCGGGAACCTTCCTACAATGAGCAGTTCTTC

j_gene: TRBJ2-2
d_gene: .
v_gene: TRBV5-1
len: 16
abundance: few
CDR3aa: CASSWYSGANTGELFF
CDR3nt: TGCGCCAGCAGCTGGTACAGCGGAGCGAACACCGGGGAGCTGTTTTTT

j_gene: TRBJ2-3
d_gene: .
v_gene: TRBV3-1
len: 13
abundance: many
CDR3aa: CASSQGGTDTQYF
CDR3nt: TGTGCCAGCAGTCAGGGAGGAACAGATACGCAGTATTTT

j_gene: TRBJ2-5
d_gene: .
v_gene: TRBV27
len: 14
abundance: few
CDR3aa: CASSLNPSRETQYF
CDR3nt: TGTGCCAGCAGTCTCAACCCGAGCCGAGAGACCCAGTACTTC

j_gene: TRBJ2-3
d_gene: .
v_gene: TRBV3-1
len: 17
abundance: few
CDR3aa: CASSQGGSLPSTDTQYF
CDR3nt: TGTGCCAGCAGCCAAGGCGGAAGCCTACCCAGCACAGATACGCAGTATTTT

j_gene: TRBJ2-3
d_gene: TRBD2
v_gene: TRBV9
len: 18
abundance: few
CDR3aa: CASSPRASGGPSTDTQYF
CDR3nt: TGTGCCAGCAGCCCCCGGGCTAGCGGGGGCCCTAGCACAGATACGCAGTATTTT

j_gene: TRBJ2-5
d_gene: .
v_gene: TRBV6-2/TRBV6-3
len: 15
abundance: .
CDR3aa: CASSYLASLQETQYF
CDR3nt: TGTGCCAGCAGTTACTTGGCCTCGCTTCAAGAGACCCAGTACTTC

j_gene: TRBJ1-4
d_gene: .
v_gene: TRBV20-1
len: 16
abundance: few
CDR3aa: CSARPTRGPTNEKLFF
CDR3nt: TGCAGTGCTAGACCTACCCGGGGGCCTACTAATGAAAAACTGTTTTTT

j_gene: TRBJ2-7
d_gene: .
v_gene: TRBV7-8
len: 14
abundance: .
CDR3aa: CASSLRTDSYEQYF
CDR3nt: TGTGCCAGCAGCTTACGGACAGACTCCTACGAGCAGTACTTC

j_gene: TRBJ2-1
d_gene: TRBD2
v_gene: TRBV2
len: 19
abundance: few
CDR3aa: CASSALRQLAGGRSFEQFF
CDR3nt: TGTGCCAGCAGTGCCCTCCGCCAACTAGCGGGGGGGCGTTCGTTTGAGCAGTTCTTC

j_gene: TRBJ1-2
d_gene: .
v_gene: TRBV10-3
len: 17
abundance: .
CDR3aa: CAISEWFMQGRDVSYTF
CDR3nt: TGTGCCATCAGTGAGTGGTTCATGCAGGGAAGAGATGTGAGCTACACCTTC

j_gene: TRBJ2-5
d_gene: TRBD2
v_gene: TRBV5-1
len: 16
abundance: .
CDR3aa: CASSPETSGRVETQYF
CDR3nt: TGCGCCAGCAGCCCAGAGACTAGCGGGAGGGTAGAGACCCAGTACTTC

j_gene: TRBJ2-1
d_gene: TRBD2
v_gene: TRBV5-1
len: 15
abundance: few
CDR3aa: CASSFGAGGYNEQFF
CDR3nt: TGCGCCAGCAGCTTTGGAGCGGGGGGATACAATGAGCAGTTCTTC

j_gene: TRBJ2-1
d_gene: .
v_gene: TRBV20-1
len: 13
abundance: few
CDR3aa: CSVPTSSYNEQFF
CDR3nt: TGCAGTGTGCCTACTAGCTCCTACAATGAGCAGTTCTTC

j_gene: TRBJ2-2
d_gene: .
v_gene: TRBV12-3/TRBV12-4
len: 11
abundance: few
CDR3aa: CATNEAGELFF
CDR3nt: TGTGCCACAAATGAGGCCGGGGAGCTGTTTTTT

j_gene: TRBJ2-1
d_gene: TRBD2
v_gene: TRBV3-1
len: 17
abundance: few
CDR3aa: CASSPTGTSGGRSEQFF
CDR3nt: TGTGCCAGCAGCCCTACCGGGACTAGCGGGGGCCGCAGTGAGCAGTTCTTC

j_gene: TRBJ1-1
d_gene: .
v_gene: TRBV12-3/TRBV12-4
len: 13
abundance: few
CDR3aa: CASSLLDSTEAFF
CDR3nt: TGTGCCAGCAGTTTACTGGACAGCACTGAAGCTTTCTTT

j_gene: TRBJ2-1
d_gene: TRBD2
v_gene: TRBV20-1
len: 15
abundance: few
CDR3aa: CSAREGSGGVNEQFF
CDR3nt: TGCAGTGCTAGAGAAGGGTCGGGGGGGGTCAATGAGCAGTTCTTC

j_gene: TRBJ2-1
d_gene: .
v_gene: TRBV5-1
len: 16
abundance: .
CDR3aa: CASSSSTGRAYNEQFF
CDR3nt: TGCGCCAGCAGCTCTTCGACAGGGAGGGCCTACAATGAGCAGTTCTTC

j_gene: TRBJ2-5
d_gene: .
v_gene: TRBV12-3/TRBV12-4
len: 12
abundance: few
CDR3aa: CASSTMEETQYF
CDR3nt: TGTGCCAGCAGTACAATGGAGGAGACCCAGTACTTC

j_gene: TRBJ2-1
d_gene: TRBD2
v_gene: TRBV6-5
len: 18
abundance: few
CDR3aa: CASSSRLAGERYYNEQFF
CDR3nt: TGTGCCAGCAGTTCTAGACTAGCGGGAGAAAGGTACTACAATGAGCAGTTCTTC

j_gene: TRBJ1-5
d_gene: .
v_gene: TRBV2
len: 13
abundance: few
CDR3aa: CASRYDSNQPQHF
CDR3nt: TGTGCCAGCAGATACGATAGCAATCAGCCCCAGCATTTT

j_gene: TRBJ2-1
d_gene: .
v_gene: TRBV7-2
len: 12
abundance: few
CDR3aa: CASSPPPGVWFF
CDR3nt: TGTGCCAGCAGCCCACCCCCGGGGGTCTGGTTCTTC

j_gene: TRBJ1-1
d_gene: .
v_gene: TRBV20-1
len: 12
abundance: many
CDR3aa: CSAADPNTEAFF
CDR3nt: TGCAGTGCTGCGGATCCGAACACTGAAGCTTTCTTT

j_gene: TRBJ2-6
d_gene: .
v_gene: TRBV12-3/TRBV12-4
len: 16
abundance: .
CDR3aa: CASSPSGAPGANVLTF
CDR3nt: TGTGCCAGCAGCCCTTCAGGGGCTCCTGGGGCCAACGTCCTGACTTTC

j_gene: TRBJ2-5
d_gene: TRBD2
v_gene: TRBV6-5
len: 18
abundance: few
CDR3aa: CASSYDGQLAGFEETQYF
CDR3nt: TGTGCCAGCAGTTACGATGGACAACTAGCGGGATTCGAAGAGACCCAGTACTTC